A single T cell receptor (beta chain) is shown here with its context. One end of the junction is discordant with germline, which a read error may explain. The sample belongs to a study of cytomegalovirus exposure and HLA in healthy donors. Across the study: An earlier analysis found under 130 million unique TCR beta sequences from about 190 million T cells.

It was with 60 Vbeta and 13 Jbeta primers that the PCR ran. The assay was immunoSEQ multiplex PCR, and TCRdb's table has in-frame clones only and misses some. The sample holds roughly 110,000 clones, approximately 85% seen once. Looked up from germline, CDR1 is SEHNR and CDR2 is FQNEAQ (reference sequence). This CDR3 is 14 amino acids long. The sequenced material came from PBMCs. The V call is TRBV7-9, the J call TRBJ2-7; 9 nucleotides line up with TRBD1. This receptor was obtained from a man in his forties or fifties in good health and CMV-seronegative. CDR3 loop: CSSSLPRTGVEQYF. DNA of the CDR3: TGTTCCAGCAGCTTACCGCGGACAGGGGTGGAGCAGTACTTC.